These T cell receptor beta chains were read from a single sample in a study of blood T cell repertoires in COVID-19. The method was immunoSEQ multiplex PCR; TCRdb's version includes in-frame clones alone and lacks a portion of them. This table has about 210,000 clones, over 70% appearing once. The material sequenced was peripheral blood. The receptors stem from a woman aged 45-65 years with acute or convalescent COVID-19. Each CDR3 is given without its conserved first and last residue. Fields, in order: clone size, V gene, J gene, CDR3 protein. Size is omitted from some rows. Given values are once, few, many or a class for expanded clones.

clone size: once
V gene: TRBV3-1/TRBV3-2
J gene: TRBJ2-3
CDR3 protein: ASSQGSGGLGDTQY

clone size: .
V gene: TRBV29-1
J gene: TRBJ1-1
CDR3 protein: SVEDPGKGTEAF

clone size: .
V gene: TRBV30
J gene: TRBJ2-5
CDR3 protein: ASQRWETQY

clone size: .
V gene: TRBV5-1
J gene: TRBJ2-1
CDR3 protein: ASSLSIPNNEQF

clone size: .
V gene: TRBV20-1
J gene: TRBJ1-2
CDR3 protein: SAPDYGYT

clone size: .
V gene: TRBV27
J gene: TRBJ2-1
CDR3 protein: ASSGTRVGEQF

clone size: once
V gene: TRBV4-2
J gene: TRBJ2-2
CDR3 protein: ASSHGDRGTGELF

clone size: few
V gene: TRBV3-1/TRBV3-2
J gene: TRBJ1-1
CDR3 protein: ASSRGQAEAF

clone size: .
V gene: TRBV25-1
J gene: TRBJ2-1
CDR3 protein: ASSDISGRAVDEQF

clone size: few
V gene: TRBV5-1
J gene: TRBJ1-6
CDR3 protein: ASSPREGLDSPLH

clone size: .
V gene: TRBV2
J gene: TRBJ2-1
CDR3 protein: ASSVNRNNEQF

clone size: .
V gene: TRBV19
J gene: TRBJ2-2
CDR3 protein: ASSTTGGSRTGELF

clone size: .
V gene: TRBV6-4
J gene: TRBJ2-6
CDR3 protein: ASNARDRGHLSGANVLT

clone size: .
V gene: TRBV5-5
J gene: TRBJ1-2
CDR3 protein: ASSVGGYGYT

clone size: .
V gene: TRBV6-1
J gene: TRBJ1-6
CDR3 protein: ASSEGGQGASPLH

clone size: .
V gene: TRBV20-1
J gene: TRBJ2-7
CDR3 protein: SALRDGGRV

clone size: once
V gene: TRBV11-2
J gene: TRBJ1-1
CDR3 protein: ASGQGALLDTEAF

clone size: once
V gene: TRBV5-6
J gene: TRBJ2-5
CDR3 protein: ASSLGGRRTQY

clone size: .
V gene: TRBV10-3
J gene: TRBJ1-5
CDR3 protein: AISSGNQPQH

clone size: once
V gene: TRBV6-5
J gene: TRBJ2-1
CDR3 protein: ASSYSWSGVNEQF

clone size: .
V gene: TRBV2
J gene: TRBJ2-1
CDR3 protein: ASSDDMRDEQF

clone size: .
V gene: TRBV5-1
J gene: TRBJ2-5
CDR3 protein: ASSLGTGEETQY

clone size: .
V gene: TRBV6-5
J gene: TRBJ2-1
CDR3 protein: ASRASGGDEQF

clone size: .
V gene: TRBV3-1/TRBV3-2
J gene: TRBJ1-2
CDR3 protein: ASSLGQGAAYGYT

clone size: .
V gene: TRBV7-2
J gene: TRBJ1-5
CDR3 protein: ASSLGLTWGPSQPQH

clone size: .
V gene: TRBV25-1
J gene: TRBJ2-7
CDR3 protein: ASSEFQGQSSYEQY

clone size: .
V gene: TRBV29-1
J gene: TRBJ1-2
CDR3 protein: SVEARGAGYT

clone size: .
V gene: TRBV21-1
J gene: TRBJ2-1
CDR3 protein: ASSTTGTSDNNEQF

clone size: .
V gene: TRBV4-2
J gene: TRBJ2-7
CDR3 protein: ASSQDRVSEQY

clone size: once
V gene: TRBV14
J gene: TRBJ2-5
CDR3 protein: ASSQDLLAGGGKTQY

clone size: .
V gene: TRBV28
J gene: TRBJ2-7
CDR3 protein: ASSLLKVGDEQY

clone size: .
V gene: TRBV20-1
J gene: TRBJ2-7
CDR3 protein: SITSGYEQY

clone size: .
V gene: TRBV24-1
J gene: TRBJ1-2
CDR3 protein: ATSDPGGDNYGYT

clone size: .
V gene: TRBV28
J gene: TRBJ1-2
CDR3 protein: ASSFKGQVSGYT

clone size: .
V gene: TRBV27
J gene: TRBJ1-5
CDR3 protein: ASSLSGTGVGQPQH

clone size: once
V gene: TRBV4-1
J gene: TRBJ2-3
CDR3 protein: ASSYGLTDTQY

clone size: once
V gene: TRBV11-2
J gene: TRBJ1-3
CDR3 protein: ASSPTKGNTIY

clone size: .
V gene: TRBV28
J gene: TRBJ1-5
CDR3 protein: ASSAGTHENQPQH

clone size: .
V gene: TRBV2
J gene: TRBJ1-6
CDR3 protein: ASTGDSYNSPLH

clone size: .
V gene: TRBV23-1
J gene: TRBJ2-3
CDR3 protein: ASSARRGGTDTQY